This TCR beta chain originates from a study of cytomegalovirus exposure and HLA in healthy donors. Primers included in the PCR were 60 Vbeta and 13 Jbeta primers. Clones were sequenced by immunoSEQ multiplex PCR, and TCRdb holds only the in-frame ones, with some missing. Here the sample spans around 140,000 clones, 65% to 80% being singletons. The germline V gene has CDR1 LNHDA and CDR2 SQIVND (reference sequence). The CDR3 is 15 amino acids. The V and J ends lost 6 bases and 3 bases, in that order; junction bases with no gene match: 11. The genes are TRBV19 and TRBJ2-7; 7 bases map to TRBD1. This clonotype was sampled from a male donor in good health and CMV-seropositive. The sample taken for sequencing was PBMCs. DNA for the CDR3: TGTGCCAGTAGCCCCTTGGGACAGCCTATCTACGAGCAGTACTTC. It codes for CASSPLGQPIYEQYF. Based on the CDR3 plus reference TRBV19 and TRBJ2-7, the full variable domain is DGGITQSPKYLFRKEGQNVTLSCEQNLNHDAMYWYRQDPGQGLRLIYYSQIVNDFQKGDIAEGYSVSREKKESFPLTVTSAQKNPTAFYLCASSPLGQPIYEQYFGPGTRLTVT.